This T cell receptor (beta chain) appears in the sequencing data of a study of T cells expressing NK-cell markers. Study context: In sorted CD3+CD56+NKG2C+, CD3+CD56+NKG2C- and CD3+CD56-NKG2C+ T cells, TCR beta repertoires were obtained.

The CDR3 totals 13 residues. Germline V CDR1 and CDR2: DFQATT, SNEGSKA (reference sequence). With regard to this clonotype: The antigen is unknown.

Study-level results: A handful of donors showed these clonotypes also leading the CD3+CD56-NKG2C+ fraction. In roughly six donors, dominant NKG2C+ clonotypes were roughly 1.0-7.0% of CD8+ T cells.

TCRdb processed the 5' RACE reads again and assigns one entry to each CDR3 protein, with no DNA. Its clone listing holds about half a million distinct CDR3 sequences. The sequenced sample consisted of blood T cells: a sorted CD56 or NKG2C T cell subset, CD4+ or CD8+ T cells, or bulk PBMC T cells (not recorded which). The chain recombines TRBV20-1 with TRBJ2-5; TCRdb outputs TRBD1, but without DNA this stays unchecked. This clonotype was sampled from a woman in her fifties or sixties in good health. CDR3 loop: CSYPGPGGKTQYF.